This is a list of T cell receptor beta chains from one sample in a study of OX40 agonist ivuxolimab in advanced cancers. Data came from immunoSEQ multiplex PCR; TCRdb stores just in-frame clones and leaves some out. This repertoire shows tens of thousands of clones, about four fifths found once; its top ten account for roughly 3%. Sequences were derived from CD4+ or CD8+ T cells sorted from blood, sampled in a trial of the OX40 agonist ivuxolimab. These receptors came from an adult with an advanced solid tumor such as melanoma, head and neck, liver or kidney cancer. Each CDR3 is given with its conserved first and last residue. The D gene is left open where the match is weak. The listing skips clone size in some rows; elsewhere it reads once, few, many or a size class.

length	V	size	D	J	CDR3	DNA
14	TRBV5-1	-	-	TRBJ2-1	CASSLVSYPNEQFF	TGCGCCAGCAGCTTGGTTTCCTACCCCAATGAGCAGTTCTTC
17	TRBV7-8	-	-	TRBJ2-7	CASSPSRGTPSSYEQYF	TGTGCCAGCAGCCCCTCGCGGGGAACACCAAGCTCCTACGAGCAGTACTTC
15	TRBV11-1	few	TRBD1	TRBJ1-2	CASSLSQGPSYGYTF	TGTGCCAGCAGCTTGTCACAGGGGCCCTCCTATGGCTACACCTTC
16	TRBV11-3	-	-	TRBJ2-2	CASSLYPGSITGELFF	TGTGCCAGCAGCTTATACCCGGGTAGTATCACCGGGGAGCTGTTTTTT
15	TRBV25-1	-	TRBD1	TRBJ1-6	CASSQTGVVNSPLHF	TGTGCCAGCAGTCAGACAGGGGTAGTGAATTCACCCCTCCACTTT
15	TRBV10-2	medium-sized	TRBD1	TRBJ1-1	CASSYPGQGNTEAFF	TGCGCCAGCAGTTATCCGGGACAGGGTAACACTGAAGCTTTCTTT
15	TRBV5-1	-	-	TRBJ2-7	CASSLEGRGRSEQYF	TGCGCCAGCAGCTTGGAAGGGAGGGGGCGGTCCGAGCAGTACTTC
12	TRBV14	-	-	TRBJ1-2	CASSHGNYGYTF	TGTGCCAGCAGCCACGGTAACTATGGCTACACCTTC
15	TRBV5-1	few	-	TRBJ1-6	CASSLDGGGNSPLHF	TGCGCCAGCAGCTTGGACGGGGGGGGGAATTCACCCCTCCACTTT
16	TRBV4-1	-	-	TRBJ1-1	CASSHPPGWVNTEAFF	TGCGCCAGCAGCCACCCCCCAGGGTGGGTGAACACTGAAGCTTTCTTT
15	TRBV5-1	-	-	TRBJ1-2	CASSLDPVPNYGYTF	TGCGCCAGCAGCTTGGATCCGGTCCCCAACTATGGCTACACCTTC
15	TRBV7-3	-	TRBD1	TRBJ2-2	CASSSTGAETGELFF	TGTGCCAGCAGCTCCACAGGGGCGGAAACCGGGGAGCTGTTTTTT
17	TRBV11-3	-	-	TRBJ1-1	CASSLERIPAYYTEAFF	TGTGCCAGCAGCTTAGAAAGGATTCCAGCTTATTACACTGAAGCTTTCTTT
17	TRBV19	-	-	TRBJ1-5	CASSIERTSGGDQPQHF	TGTGCCAGTAGTATAGAAAGGACCTCCGGTGGCGATCAGCCCCAGCATTTT
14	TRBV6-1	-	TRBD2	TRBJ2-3	CAALREVSTDTQYF	TGTGCCGCCCTCCGGGAGGTTAGCACAGATACGCAGTATTTT
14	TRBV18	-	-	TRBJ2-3	CASSPPTIRDTQYF	TGTGCCAGCTCACCACCAACTATCAGGGATACGCAGTATTTT
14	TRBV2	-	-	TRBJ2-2	CASSEAVGAGELFF	TGTGCCAGCAGTGAAGCGGTCGGAGCCGGGGAGCTGTTTTTT
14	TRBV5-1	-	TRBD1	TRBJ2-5	CASSLLTGSGTQYF	TGCGCCAGCAGCTTACTGACAGGGTCAGGGACCCAGTACTTC
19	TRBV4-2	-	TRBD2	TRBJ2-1	CASSQEGIPGGGAGNEQFF	TGTGCCAGCAGCCAAGAGGGGATCCCCGGCGGGGGGGCAGGAAATGAGCAGTTCTTC
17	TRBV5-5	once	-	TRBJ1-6	CASSLADPSSYNSPLHF	TGTGCCAGCAGCTTGGCCGACCCCAGCTCCTATAATTCACCCCTCCACTTT
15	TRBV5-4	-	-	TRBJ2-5	CASSARTLGQETQYF	TGTGCCAGCAGCGCTAGGACATTAGGCCAAGAGACCCAGTACTTC
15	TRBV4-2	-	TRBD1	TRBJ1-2	CASSPDRDFDYGYTF	TGTGCCAGCAGCCCCGACAGGGACTTCGACTATGGCTACACCTTC
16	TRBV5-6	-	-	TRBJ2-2	CASSPGPRGDTGELFF	TGTGCCAGCAGCCCGGGGCCCAGGGGGGACACCGGGGAGCTGTTTTTT
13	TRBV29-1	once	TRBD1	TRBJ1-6	CSTSKDRNSPLHF	TGCAGCACCTCCAAGGACAGGAATTCACCCCTCCACTTT
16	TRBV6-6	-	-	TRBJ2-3	CASSYQVLGGPDTQYF	TGTGCCAGCAGTTACCAGGTCCTGGGGGGGCCAGATACGCAGTATTTT
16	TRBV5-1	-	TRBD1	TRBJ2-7	CASSLTWPRDSYEQYF	TGCGCCAGCAGCTTGACCTGGCCCCGGGACAGCTACGAGCAGTACTTC
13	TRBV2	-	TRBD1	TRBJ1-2	CASSEDRGYGYTF	TGTGCCAGCAGTGAGGACAGGGGATACGGCTACACCTTC
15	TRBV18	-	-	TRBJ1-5	CASSPRGTADQPQHF	TGTGCCAGCTCACCCCGGGGAACAGCGGATCAGCCCCAGCATTTT
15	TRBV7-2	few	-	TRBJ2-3	CASSPRRGATDTQYF	TGTGCCAGCAGCCCCCGACGGGGTGCCACAGATACGCAGTATTTT
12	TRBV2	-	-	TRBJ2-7	CASSEVGVEQYF	TGTGCCAGCAGTGAAGTCGGGGTGGAGCAGTACTTC
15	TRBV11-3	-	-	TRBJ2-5	CASSLGSVRGETQYF	TGTGCCAGCAGCTTAGGATCCGTCCGCGGGGAGACCCAGTACTTC
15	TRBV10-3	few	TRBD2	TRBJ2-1	CAISGGLGLVYEQFF	TGTGCCATCAGCGGGGGATTGGGACTAGTATATGAGCAGTTCTTC
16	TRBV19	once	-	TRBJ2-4	CASSTLGELAKNIQYF	TGTGCCAGTAGTACCCTGGGAGAATTGGCCAAAAACATTCAGTACTTC
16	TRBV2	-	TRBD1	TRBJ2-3	CASSGMTGGLTDTQYF	TGTGCCAGCAGCGGTATGACAGGGGGCCTCACAGATACGCAGTATTTT
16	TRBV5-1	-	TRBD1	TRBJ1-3	CASSLGQGAFGNTIYF	TGCGCCAGCAGCTTGGGGCAGGGGGCGTTCGGAAACACCATATATTTT
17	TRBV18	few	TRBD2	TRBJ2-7	CASSPLPTSGLSYEQYF	TGTGCCAGCTCACCACTACCGACTAGCGGGCTCTCCTACGAGCAGTACTTC
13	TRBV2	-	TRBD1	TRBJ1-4	CASSQGAGEKLFF	TGTGCCAGCAGTCAGGGGGCCGGTGAAAAACTGTTTTTT
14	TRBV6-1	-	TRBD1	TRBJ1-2	CASSREQGARGYTF	TGTGCCAGCAGTAGGGAACAGGGGGCGCGAGGCTACACCTTC
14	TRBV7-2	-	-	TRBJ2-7	CASSPPPRNYEQYF	TGTGCCAGCAGCCCACCCCCCCGGAACTACGAGCAGTACTTC
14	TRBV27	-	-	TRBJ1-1	CASRLGQLNTEAFF	TGTGCCAGCAGACTCGGACAGTTGAACACTGAAGCTTTCTTT
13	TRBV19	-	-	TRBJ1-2	CASSIREHYGYTF	TGTGCCAGTAGTATAAGAGAGCACTATGGCTACACCTTC
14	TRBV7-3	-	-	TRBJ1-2	CASSPSGGPDGYTF	TGTGCCAGCAGCCCCTCGGGGGGTCCCGATGGCTACACCTTC
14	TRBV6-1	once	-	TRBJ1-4	CASSDYATNEKLFF	TGTGCCAGCAGTGACTACGCAACTAATGAAAAACTGTTTTTT
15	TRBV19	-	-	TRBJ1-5	CASTRQKTGNQPQHF	TGTGCCAGTACCAGACAGAAAACGGGCAATCAGCCCCAGCATTTT
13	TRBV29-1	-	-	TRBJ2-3	CSVDDTSTDTQYF	TGCAGCGTTGATGACACTAGCACAGATACGCAGTATTTT
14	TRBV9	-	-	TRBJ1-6	CASSARDHNSPLHF	TGTGCCAGCAGCGCTCGGGACCATAATTCACCCCTCCACTTT
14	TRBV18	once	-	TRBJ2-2	CASSPPNSPGELFF	TGTGCCAGCTCACCACCTAATAGCCCCGGGGAGCTGTTTTTT
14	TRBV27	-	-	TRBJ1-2	CASSWGRAGQHYTF	TGTGCCAGCAGTTGGGGCAGGGCCGGACAGCACTACACCTTC
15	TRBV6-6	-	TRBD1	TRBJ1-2	CASSLIQGEFVGYTF	TGTGCCAGCAGTCTCATACAGGGGGAGTTTGTTGGCTACACCTTC
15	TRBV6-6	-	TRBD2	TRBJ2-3	CASSPLAGDSDTQYF	TGTGCCAGCAGTCCGCTAGCGGGGGATTCAGATACGCAGTATTTT
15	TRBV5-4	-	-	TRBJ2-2	CASSLPGVNTGELFF	TGTGCCAGCAGCTTACCGGGGGTAAACACCGGGGAGCTGTTTTTT
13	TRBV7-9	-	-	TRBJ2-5	CASSFVGQETQYF	TGTGCCAGCAGCTTCGTAGGGCAAGAGACCCAGTACTTC
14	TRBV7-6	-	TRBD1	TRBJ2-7	CASSFGRGYYEQYF	TGTGCCAGCAGCTTCGGCAGGGGGTACTACGAGCAGTACTTC
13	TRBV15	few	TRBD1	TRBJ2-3	CATSTTGGHTQYF	TGTGCCACCAGCACGACAGGGGGCCATACGCAGTATTTT